This T cell receptor (beta chain) was sequenced for a study of cytomegalovirus exposure and HLA in healthy donors. Study context: Membership in the Caucasian-associated ancestry cluster was found for about four fifths of roughly 360 genotyped donors.

The germline V gene has CDR1 MGHRA and CDR2 YSYEKL. The J segment lost 5 bases and the V segment lost 0 bases, leaving 4 bases of the junction unmatched. There are 17 residues in the CDR3. 60 Vbeta and 13 Jbeta primers were used in PCR. Generated by immunoSEQ multiplex PCR, the TCRdb table keeps only in-frame clones and is missing some. The sample yields roughly 130,000 clones, roughly 79% seen once. What was sequenced was PBMCs. The chain employs TRBV4-1 and TRBJ2-1; 13 nucleotides line up with TRBD2. The sequence was obtained from a boy between 2 and 10 years old in good health and CMV-seronegative. The CDR3 reads CASSQEVGTSGDNEQFF. The CDR3 region has the DNA TGCGCCAGCAGCCAAGAGGTGGGGACTAGCGGGGACAATGAGCAGTTCTTC.